This passage covers 25 T cell receptor beta chains from one sample sequenced in a study of T-cell reconstitution after alpha-beta-depleted transplantation in children. Molecular barcoding with unique molecular identifiers was used for the TCRbeta library. Each CDR3 protein gets one entry after TCRdb re-called the PCR reads with MiXCR. The repertoire includes 440,000 or so distinct CDR3 sequences, approximately 11% of them detected once, and approximately 5% sits in the top ten. This specimen was PBMCs from the stem cell graft donor, taken from the stem cell graft. These receptors were taken from a human donor who donated a stem cell graft to a child with acute myeloid leukemia.

V and J are TRBV5-4 and TRBJ2-7; D may be TRBD2 (6 bases). The CDR3 has 13 residues. The ends were cut back, 1 base at V and 7 bases at J, with 12 bases in the middle. In germline, CDR1 is SGHNT, CDR2 YYREEE (reference sequence). The CDR3 reads CASSLNPRGEQYV. CDR3 DNA sequence: TGTGCCAGCAGCTTGAATCCACGGGGGGAGCAGTACGTC.

The chain carries TRBV7-9 and TRBJ1-3; no firm D call. V lost 2 bases, J lost 0 bases, and 8 bases lay in between. This CDR3 spans 15 amino acids. Germline V gene lookup returns CDR1 SEHNR and CDR2 FQNEAQ (reference sequence). The CDR3 here is CASSLSASSGNTIYF. Here the CDR3 DNA reads TGTGCCAGCAGCTTATCGGCTAGCTCTGGAAACACCATATATTTT.

This chain links TRBV7-3 with TRBJ2-1; 7 bases match TRBD2. After removal of 5 bases from V and 5 bases from J, the junction contained 9 bases not matched to a gene. Looked up from germline, CDR1 is SGHTA and CDR2 is FQGTGA. The CDR3 sequence is 15 residues long. CDR3 region: CASSPGGANHNEQFF. The CDR3 DNA sequence: TGTGCCAGCAGCCCGGGGGGAGCGAACCACAATGAGCAGTTCTTC.

The rearrangement links TRBV29-1 to TRBJ2-1, with D tentatively TRBD1 (5 bases). The germline CDR1 and CDR2 sequences are SQVTM and ANQGSEA. This CDR3 is built from 11 residues. Trimming cost V 4 bases and J 4 bases, with 5 bases left between them. CDR3 nucleotides: TGCAGCGTTGGGACATACAATGAGCAGTTCTTC. Translated: CSVGTYNEQFF.

This clonotype was observed a few times. The rearrangement links TRBV5-5 to TRBJ2-7; no definite D call. The CDR3 length is 12 residues. Trimming stripped 7 bases from V and 0 bases from J, with 8 bases between. Germline V lookup: CDR1 SGHKS, CDR2 YYEKEE (reference sequence). Here the CDR3 reads CASSPYSYEQYF. The CDR3 DNA is TGTGCCAGCTCGCCCTACTCCTACGAGCAGTACTTC.

The genes are TRBV10-3 and TRBJ2-1, with D unresolved. CDR1 and CDR2 from the germline V gene are ENHRY and SYGVKD. CDR3 length: 11 amino acids. V was pared by 6 bases and J by 8 bases, with 8 bases between. The CDR3, as DNA: TGTGCCATCAGCTCGGGCCATGAGCAGTTCTTC. Its protein is CAISSGHEQFF.

The chain combines TRBV5-1 with TRBJ2-1; D gene uncertain. Looked up from germline, CDR1 is SGHRS and CDR2 is YFSETQ. V dropped 5 bases and J dropped 10 bases, with 16 bases sitting between them. The CDR3 is 13 residues long. The CDR3 loop reads CASRASLLLEQFF. CDR3 DNA: TGCGCCAGCAGGGCCAGTTTGCTACTAGAGCAGTTCTTC.

This clonotype was detected a few times. The chain combines TRBV6-1 with TRBJ1-5, with 7 bases identical to TRBD1. J gave up 4 bases and V 7 bases, and 4 bases lay outside the gene matches. The V gene's germline CDR1 is MNHNS and CDR2 SASEGT. This CDR3 region has 13 residues. The CDR3 here is CASIGTANQPQHF. The CDR3 DNA sequence: TGTGCCAGCATAGGGACAGCTAATCAGCCCCAGCATTTT.

This clonotype was seen only a few times. The J gene is TRBJ1-1, the V gene TRBV7-9; no definite D call. Germline V gene lookup returns CDR1 SEHNR and CDR2 FQNEAQ (reference sequence). The CDR3 length is 15 residues. The V gene lost 5 bases and the J gene lost 0 bases, with 13 bases spanning the gap. CDR3 sequence: CASSVGTVLNTEAFF. In DNA form, the CDR3 reads TGTGCCAGCAGCGTGGGAACAGTTCTGAACACTGAAGCTTTCTTT.

The chain couples TRBV7-2 to TRBJ2-7; no clear D gene. From germline, CDR1 is SGHTA and CDR2 FQGNSA. The CDR3 has 11 residues. Trimming removed 0 bases from V and 5 bases from J, with 2 bases in between. Here the CDR3 reads CASSLANEQYF. In DNA form, the CDR3 reads TGTGCCAGCAGCTTAGCTAACGAGCAGTACTTC.

Only one count was recorded for this clonotype. The chain has TRBV29-1 and TRBJ2-4; either TRBD1 or TRBD2 may fit D (5 bases each). Germline V CDR1 and CDR2: SQVTM, ANQGSEA. CDR3 length equals 17 residues. This CDR3 is CTALGVVPGRAKNIQYF. The CDR3 region has the DNA TGCACCGCCTTGGGTGTGGTCCCGGGGCGAGCCAAAAACATTCAGTACTTC.

This clonotype was picked up many times. V is TRBV29-1 and J is TRBJ2-5; perhaps D is TRBD1 or TRBD2 (5 bases each). Germline values: CDR1 SQVTM, CDR2 ANQGSEA. Trimming took off 7 bases at V and 5 bases at J, with 14 bases between the two ends. The CDR3 has 12 amino acids. CDR3 sequence (DNA): TGCAGCGCCGATGGGGGAGTGGAGACCCAGTACTTC. It is translated as CSADGGVETQYF.

This chain joins TRBV12-3 or TRBV12-4 and TRBJ2-3; D is ambiguous. V lost 6 bases and J lost 2, with 3 bases in between. The CDR3 has 11 residues. The CDR3, as DNA: TGTGCCAGCAGAATCACAGATACGCAGTATTTT. Translating it yields CASRITDTQYF.

The chain has TRBV12-3 or TRBV12-4 and TRBJ2-6; no firm D call. The length of the CDR3 is 12 residues. V gave up 8 bases and J gave up 3 bases, with 5 bases separating them. The CDR3 nucleotides are TGTGCCAGCCGAGGTGGGGCCAACGTCCTGACTTTC. The encoded protein is CASRGGANVLTF.

This clonotype was counted only a few times. The chain recombines TRBV12-3 or TRBV12-4 with TRBJ1-1; D not certain. The CDR3 contains 16 residues. Trimming took 6 bases from V and 3 from J, leaving 20 bases between them. The CDR3 nucleotides are TGTGCCAGCAGCCCTCCCGGCCTGGGATGGGACACTGAAGCTTTCTTT. It yields the protein CASSPPGLGWDTEAFF.

Concerning this clonotype itself: A read error may be the cause here, since a much bigger clone is one base away. The gene calls are TRBV30 and TRBJ1-2; D may be TRBD1 (6 bases). Between the trimmed V and J ends, which lost 3 bases and 4 bases, there was a span of 21 bases. The CDR3 covers 16 residues. The germline V gene has CDR1 GTSNPN and CDR2 SVGIG (reference sequence). As DNA, the CDR3 is TGTGCCTGGAGGCACTCCGGGACACGAACTATCTATGGCTACACCTTC. Amino acid sequence: CAWRHSGTRTIYGYTF.

The sample holds a few counts of this clonotype. V usage is TRBV6-1 and J usage is TRBJ2-3; TRBD2 aligns across 15 bases. The V segment lost 6 bases and the J segment 3 bases; nucleotides outside the gene matches: 10. The CDR3 spans 18 residues. The germline V gene has CDR1 MNHNS and CDR2 SASEGT. CDR3 nucleotide sequence: TGTGCCAGCAGACCAAGCCGGACTAGCGGGAGGGCGACAGATACGCAGTATTTT. Amino acid sequence: CASRPSRTSGRATDTQYF.

This clonotype appeared a few times. V usage is TRBV7-6 and J usage is TRBJ1-3; D is unresolved. This CDR3 is built from 12 residues. With 7 bases removed from V and 5 bases from J, the gap between germline ends came to 9 bases. Germline-derived CDR1 and CDR2 are SGHVS and FNYEAQ. CDR3 sequence (DNA): TGTGCCAGCATAGGGTGGAGAAACACCATATATTTT. It encodes CASIGWRNTIYF.

This clonotype was observed a few times. Here the CDR3 DNA reads TGCAGCGTTATTCCTTTCGGAGCTAACTATGGCTACACCTTC. Protein: CSVIPFGANYGYTF. The chain employs TRBV29-1 and TRBJ1-2; D remains ambiguous. Germline loops: CDR1 SQVTM, CDR2 ANQGSEA. The V end lost 5 bases, the J end lost 0 bases, and 13 bases lay between the germline ends. This CDR3 comprises 14 residues. Combining the CDR3 with reference TRBV29-1 and TRBJ1-2 gives the whole variable domain SAVISQKPSRDICQRGTSLTIQCQVDSQVTMMFWYRQQPGQSLTLIATANQGSEATYESGFVIDKFPISRPNLTFSTLTVSNMSPEDSSIYLCSVIPFGANYGYTFGSGTRLTVV.

J is TRBJ2-3 and V is TRBV29-1, with 12 bases that match TRBD2. J lost 0 bases, V lost 5 bases, and 21 bases had no gene match. Germline V lookup: CDR1 SQVTM, CDR2 ANQGSEA. The CDR3 loop spans 21 amino acids. CDR3 sequence reads: CSVRYRGSSGGAAGSTDTQYF. The CDR3 nucleotides are TGCAGCGTTCGGTACAGGGGTTCTAGCGGGGGGGCGGCTGGGAGCACAGATACGCAGTATTTT.

This clonotype came up many times. At one of its ends the junction is not consistent with the germline gene, which may arise from a read error. The CDR3 nucleotides read TGCAGTGCCAGAGGACCTAGCCGCTCCTACAATGAGCAGTTCTTC. Translation: CSARGPSRSYNEQFF. This chain uses TRBV20-1 with TRBJ2-1, with TRBD2 as a possible D gene (5 bases). Germline-derived CDR1 and CDR2 are DFQATT and SNEGSKA (reference sequence). This CDR3 comprises 15 residues.

Comments on this clonotype: A clone one base away is much larger, so this may be a read error. CDR3 DNA sequence: TGTGCCAGCAGTGCAGTCAGGGGCTCGACCGGGGACCTGTTTTTT. Translating it yields CASSAVRGSTGDLFF. This chain links TRBV2 with TRBJ2-2; a possible D gene is TRBD1 (6 bases). The CDR3 length is 15 residues. Per the germline V gene, CDR1 is SNHLY and CDR2 is FYNNEI. The variable domain in full, completed from reference TRBV2 and TRBJ2-2, reads EPEVTQTPSHQVTQMGQEVILRCVPISNHLYFYWYRQILGQKVEFLVSFYNNEISEKSEIFDDQFSVERPDGSNFTLKIRSTKLEDSAMYFCASSAVRGSTGDLFFGEGSRLTVL.

The genes are TRBV5-1 and TRBJ2-1; tentative D call: TRBD2 (5 bases). In germline, CDR1 is SGHRS, CDR2 YFSETQ. The CDR3 has 16 residues. Trimming removed 2 bases from V and 3 bases from J, with 15 bases in between. This CDR3 is CASSLRTLGGYNEQFF. CDR3 nucleotides: TGCGCCAGCAGCTTAAGGACGCTTGGAGGCTACAATGAGCAGTTCTTC.

The CDR3 sequence is CSARAPRPNYGYTF. CDR3 nucleotide sequence: TGCAGTGCTAGGGCTCCCAGACCCAACTATGGCTACACCTTC. This rearrangement joins TRBV20-1 to TRBJ1-2; D remains unclear. V was shortened by 3 bases and J by 2 bases, with 13 bases between the two germline ends. Germline loops: CDR1 DFQATT, CDR2 SNEGSKA (reference sequence). The CDR3 runs 14 residues.

Ten or more counts support this clonotype. The chain combines TRBV5-5 with TRBJ1-1; tentatively, D is TRBD1 (5 bases). The CDR3 has 15 amino acids. V was pared by 4 bases and J by 1 base, with 14 bases between. Germline values: CDR1 SGHKS, CDR2 YYEKEE (reference sequence). The CDR3 loop reads CASSRNGGENTEAFF. The CDR3 DNA follows: TGTGCCAGCAGCCGAAACGGGGGGGAGAACACTGAAGCTTTCTTT.